The present TCR beta chain was sequenced within a study of T-cell memory formation after mild COVID-19. As for the study in general: Largely, the TCR clusters proved donor specific.

This clonotype has just a few counts. TCRdb recomputed calls from the 5' RACE reads with MiXCR, one row per CDR3 protein. The sample yields some 250,000 distinct CDR3 sequences, about 20% seen once. The receptor was isolated from a man aged 18 to 35 who had mild COVID-19 (a few samples of this study predate the infection). Cell type and time point are not known. Material: PBMCs or a T cell subset sorted from them (not recorded which).

The CDR3 is CASSQTNTGELFF. CDR3 bases: TGCGCCAGCAGCCAAACGAACACCGGGGAGCTGTTTTTT. This chain connects TRBV5-1 to TRBJ2-2; D ambiguous. In germline, CDR1 is SGHRS, CDR2 YFSETQ. V lost 4 bases, J lost 0 bases, and 4 bases lay in between. CDR3 length: 13 residues.